This passage covers 19 T cell receptor beta chains from one sample sequenced in a study of shared clonotypes between healthy human individuals. Sequencing used immunoSEQ multiplex PCR; TCRdb keeps in-frame clones, though not all of them. The sample lists about 1.1 million clones, approximately 78% occurring once. The sequenced material came from memory CD4+ T cells from PBMCs. Subset of the sample: CD45RA-negative fraction. The receptors derive from a man younger than 35 in good health. Some clones in this sample may be carry-over from other donors' samples.

This chain links TRBV6-1 with TRBJ2-7, with no clear D. V gave up 8 bases and J gave up 0 bases, with 14 bases separating them. Per germline, CDR1 MNHNS and CDR2 SASEGT. This CDR3 has 14 amino acids. CDR3 protein: CASVPFGVSYEQYF. In DNA, the CDR3 is TGTGCCAGCGTCCCTTTCGGAGTCTCCTACGAGCAGTACTTC.

As to this clone: This sample includes further DNA sequences coding for the same CDR3. The V and J genes are TRBV18 and TRBJ1-1; D gene uncertain. V lost 1 base and J lost 3, with 12 bases in between. Germline loops: CDR1 KGHSH, CDR2 LQKENI. The CDR3 has 15 amino acids. The chain's CDR3 is CASSPRAGRDTEAFF. CDR3 bases: TGTGCCAGCTCACCACGGGCGGGTCGGGACACTGAAGCTTTCTTT.

The chain links TRBV19 to TRBJ2-7, with 9 bases aligning to TRBD2. The CDR3 is 14 residues long. CDR1 and CDR2 (germline): LNHDA, SQIVND (reference sequence). V was pared by 4 bases and J by 6 bases, with 7 bases of the junction left unmatched. The CDR3 region is CASSTRREGREQYF. For the CDR3, the DNA is TGTGCCAGTAGTACTCGGCGGGAGGGCCGCGAGCAGTACTTC.

V and J are TRBV5-4 and TRBJ1-2; D not certain. Trimming took off 4 bases at V and 8 bases at J, with 15 bases between the two ends. In germline, CDR1 is SGHNT, CDR2 YYREEE (reference sequence). The CDR3 runs 13 residues. The CDR3 DNA reads as TGTGCCAGCAGCCCCCGGCGCGAAGGAGGCTACACCTTC. Protein: CASSPRREGGYTF.

With regard to this clone: Within the sample, other DNA sequences also encode this same CDR3. J is TRBJ1-5 and V is TRBV18; D not certain. V lost 3 bases and J lost 7, with 13 bases in between. The CDR3 consists of 14 residues. Germline V gives CDR1 KGHSH, CDR2 LQKENI. CDR3 sequence: CASSPSGSGQPQHF. The CDR3 nucleotides read TGTGCCAGCTCACCGTCGGGGTCAGGCCAGCCCCAGCATTTT.

The chain is built from TRBV29-1 and TRBJ2-4; D is perhaps TRBD1 (6 bases). The CDR3 covers 12 residues. The germline V and J ends were trimmed by 3 bases and 7 bases, with 10 bases remaining between them. CDR1 and CDR2 from the germline V gene are SQVTM and ANQGSEA. The CDR3 loop is CSVDTGSNIQYF. Here the CDR3 DNA reads TGCAGCGTTGATACAGGGAGTAACATTCAGTACTTC.

The chain carries TRBV11-2 and TRBJ2-3, with D unclear. V lost 3 bases and J lost 2, with 9 bases in between. The CDR3 sequence is 14 residues long. Per germline, CDR1 SGHAT and CDR2 FQNNGV. This CDR3 is CASSFNLPTDTQYF. The CDR3 DNA is TGTGCCAGCAGCTTCAACCTCCCCACAGATACGCAGTATTTT.

The DNA for the CDR3 is TGTGCCAGCAGTTACGGGGGTCAGACTAGCAATCAGCCCCAGCATTTT. Encoded protein: CASSYGGQTSNQPQHF. The chain employs TRBV6-6 and TRBJ1-5; perhaps TRBD1 as D (5 bases). Trimming pared 2 bases from V and 0 bases from J, leaving 11 bases between. The CDR3 sequence is 16 residues long. CDR1 and CDR2 from the germline V gene are MNHNY and SVGAGI (reference sequence).

This clone was picked up one time. The V and J genes are TRBV11-2 and TRBJ1-2; TRBD1 matches 10 bases. With 5 bases clipped from V and 7 bases from J, the junction kept 7 bases outside the gene matches. Germline-derived CDR1 and CDR2 are SGHAT and FQNNGV. The CDR3 sequence is 14 residues long. The CDR3 DNA reads as TGTGCCAGCAGCCGAGACAGGGGGCTCAGTGGCTACACCTTC. Translation gives CASSRDRGLSGYTF.

The rearrangement links TRBV18 to TRBJ2-1; TRBD1 matches 8 bases. CDR1 and CDR2 (germline): KGHSH, LQKENI. J gave up 9 bases and V 2 bases, and 9 bases lay outside the gene matches. The CDR3 sequence is 15 residues long. This chain's CDR3 is CASSPATGVDTEQFF. CDR3 coding DNA: TGTGCCAGCTCACCAGCGACAGGGGTAGACACTGAGCAGTTCTTC.

Only one count was recorded for this clone. V gene TRBV5-1 combines with J gene TRBJ1-4, with D hard to call. Per germline, CDR1 SGHRS and CDR2 YFSETQ. Deletions cut 2 bases from V and 6 bases from J, with 11 bases between. The CDR3 totals 14 residues. This chain's CDR3 is CASSFVRRDEKLFF. DNA of the CDR3: TGCGCCAGCAGCTTCGTTAGACGGGATGAAAAACTGTTTTTT.

This clone was counted a single time. This rearrangement joins TRBV7-8 to TRBJ1-2; the D is unclear. Germline loops: CDR1 SGHVS, CDR2 FQNEAQ. CDR3 length: 14 residues. The V gene lost 3 bases and the J gene lost 1 base, with 9 bases spanning the gap. The CDR3 DNA reads as TGTGCCAGCAGCTTTGGGCTTTTTAACTATGGCTACACCTTC. It codes for CASSFGLFNYGYTF.

This clone is a singleton in its sample. The chain uses TRBV9 and TRBJ2-5; D is ambiguous. CDR1 is SGDLS and CDR2 is YYNGEE in the germline V gene. The CDR3 has 13 residues. Trimming removed 1 base from V and 5 bases from J, with 9 bases in between. CDR3 region: CASSVFIGETQYF. As DNA, the CDR3 is TGTGCCAGCAGCGTATTCATAGGGGAGACCCAGTACTTC.

Note on this clone: A far larger clone is a single base away, which makes a read error likely. Other nucleotide sequences in the sample specify the same CDR3. The rearrangement links TRBV29-1 to TRBJ2-5, with TRBD1 identical over 7 bases. Near its end, the DNA agrees better with TRBJ2-7, so the J call may be wrong. The CDR3 sequence is 11 residues long. From germline, CDR1 is SQVTM and CDR2 ANQGSEA. The CDR3 DNA follows: TGCAGCGGCCTTAGGGGGCGCGAGCAGTACTTC. Amino acids: CSGLRGREQYF.

V gene TRBV11-1 combines with J gene TRBJ2-6; tentatively, D is TRBD2 (5 bases). This CDR3 spans 17 amino acids. The germline gives CDR1 SGHAT, CDR2 FQDESV (reference sequence). Trimming stripped 3 bases from V and 4 bases from J, with 16 bases between. CDR3 residues: CASSLRVLAAGANVLTF. CDR3 sequence (DNA): TGTGCCAGCAGCTTGAGGGTCCTAGCTGCCGGGGCCAACGTCCTGACTTTC.

In its sample, this clone was seen many times. This sample includes further DNA sequences coding for the same CDR3. The V and J genes are TRBV5-1 and TRBJ1-5; no reliable D call. Germline V lookup: CDR1 SGHRS, CDR2 YFSETQ. This CDR3 has 13 residues. Deletions cut 1 base from V and 5 bases from J, with 7 bases between. The CDR3 bases are TGCGCCAGCAGCTTGATGACGGATCAGCCCCAGCATTTT. Translation: CASSLMTDQPQHF. Using reference TRBV5-1 and TRBJ1-5 for the parts outside the CDR3, the full variable domain is KAGVTQTPRYLIKTRGQQVTLSCSPISGHRSVSWYQQTPGQGLQFLFEYFSETQRNKGNFPGRFSGRQFSNSRSEMNVSTLELGDSALYLCASSLMTDQPQHFGDGTRLSIL.

Notes on this clone: At one end the junction does not follow the germline gene, possibly because of a read error. V is TRBV18 and J is TRBJ1-3; D remains ambiguous. Germline lookup yields CDR1 KGHSH and CDR2 LQKENI. This CDR3 has 12 amino acids. The CDR3 is CASSGSGDTIYF. The CDR3 nucleotides are TGTGCCAGCTCGGGCTCTGGAGACACCATATATTTT.

This clone was seen once. CDR3 in DNA: TGTGCCACCCGGAAGAGACAGGGGAACGAGCAGTACTTC. It encodes CATRKRQGNEQYF. V is TRBV5-6 and J is TRBJ2-7; TRBD1 aligns across 8 bases. Trimming removed 9 bases from V and 5 bases from J; junction bases left unmatched: 10. There are 13 residues in the CDR3. Germline lookup yields CDR1 SGHDT and CDR2 YYEEEE. Combining the CDR3 with reference TRBV5-6 and TRBJ2-7 gives the whole variable domain DAGVTQSPTHLIKTRGQQVTLRCSPKSGHDTVSWYQQALGQGPQFIFQYYEEEERQRGNFPDRFSGHQFPNYSSELNVNALLLGDSALYLCATRKRQGNEQYFGPGTRLTVT.

J is TRBJ1-5 and V is TRBV10-3; D call uncertain. The CDR3 consists of 13 residues. V lost 9 bases and J lost 3, with 12 bases in between. Germline V gives CDR1 ENHRY, CDR2 SYGVKD. The CDR3 region is CAIGGGNNQPQHF. CDR3 sequence (DNA): TGTGCCATTGGAGGAGGTAACAATCAGCCCCAGCATTTT.